Below, 4 T cell receptor beta chains from the same sample are listed, as sequenced in a study of CDR3 diversity in severe acne. Via MiXCR, TCRdb re-called the PCR reads, giving one row per CDR3 protein. The sample carries about 90,000 distinct CDR3 sequences, 45% to 50% recorded once. Specimen: blood. The receptor set was obtained from a male donor in good health, serving as a control.

This clonotype was seen more than once but under ten times. The gene calls are TRBV13 and TRBJ1-2, with 7 bases lining up with TRBD1. CDR3 length: 15 amino acids. After removal of 4 bases from V and 4 bases from J, the junction contained 9 bases not matched to a gene. The germline CDR1 and CDR2 sequences are PRHDT and FYEKMQ (reference sequence). CDR3 region: CASSSARGQVYGYTF. CDR3 nucleotides: TGTGCCAGCAGCTCCGCTCGCGGACAGGTCTATGGCTACACCTTC.

The chain recombines TRBV7-2 with TRBJ2-7; D could derive from TRBD1 or TRBD2 (5 bases each). This CDR3 has 14 residues. V was pared by 1 base and J by 6 bases, with 13 bases between. Germline V CDR1 and CDR2: SGHTA, FQGNSA. The CDR3: CASSLVRAGGEQYF. The CDR3 DNA is TGTGCCAGCAGCTTAGTACGGGCTGGGGGCGAGCAGTACTTC.

The rearrangement joins TRBV12-3 or TRBV12-4 to TRBJ1-2; D perhaps matches TRBD1 (5 bases). This CDR3 is 15 amino acids long. V lost 3 bases to trimming and J lost 2 bases, with 13 bases between them. CDR3 DNA sequence: TGTGCCAGCAGTTTTTCTCGGGGGGTAAACTATGGCTACACCTTC. The encoded protein is CASSFSRGVNYGYTF.

By sample fraction, this clonotype is medium-sized. This chain links TRBV19 with TRBJ1-2; D unresolved. The V gene's germline CDR1 is LNHDA and CDR2 SQIVND (reference sequence). This CDR3 has 15 amino acids. Trimming shortened V by 2 bases and J by 4 bases, and 14 bases separated the two germline ends. DNA of the CDR3: TGTGCCAGTAGTATAATCGAGCAGGCGATCTATGGCTACACCTTC. Its translation: CASSIIEQAIYGYTF.